The 32 T cell receptor beta chains given below trace back to one sample, sequenced in a study of radiotherapy plus CTLA-4 blockade in lung cancer. The table came from immunoSEQ multiplex PCR; TCRdb's copy has only in-frame clones and leaves some out. Found here are under 50,000 clones, about four fifths of them singletons; the top ten hold around 22%. The sequencing here drew on peripheral blood, taken from a patient treated with radiotherapy plus ipilimumab. These receptors originate from a human donor with non-small cell lung cancer that progressed on radiotherapy plus ipilimumab.

The rearrangement uses TRBV11-2 and TRBJ1-5; 11 positions agree with TRBD1. The CDR3 extends over 15 amino acids. Germline V gene data show CDR1 as SGHAT and CDR2 as FQNNGV. With V trimmed by 3 bases and J by 7 bases, 5 bases remained unmatched. The CDR3 sequence is CASSLGTGGWQPQHF. The CDR3 nucleotides read TGTGCCAGCAGCTTGGGGACAGGGGGTTGGCAGCCCCAGCATTTT.

The V and J genes are TRBV6-1 and TRBJ1-5; possible D gene TRBD1, 5 bases. CDR3 size: 15 residues. V lost 3 bases to trimming and J lost 4 bases, with 13 bases between them. Per the germline V gene, CDR1 is MNHNS and CDR2 is SASEGT. The CDR3 region is CASSDWPGGNQPQHF. The CDR3 DNA reads TGTGCCAGCAGTGATTGGCCGGGGGGGAATCAGCCCCAGCATTTT.

The chain links TRBV27 to TRBJ1-5; TRBD1 is a possible D gene (6 bases). Trimming cost V 2 bases and J 7 bases, with 9 bases left between them. The CDR3 spans 13 residues. The germline V gene has CDR1 MNHEY and CDR2 SMNVEV (reference sequence). DNA for the CDR3: TGTGCCAGCAGTTTAAACAGGGCACAGCCCCAGCATTTT. This encodes CASSLNRAQPQHF.

V and J are TRBV5-1 and TRBJ1-4; D is unclear. Per the germline V gene, CDR1 is SGHRS and CDR2 is YFSETQ. The CDR3 runs to 16 residues. Deletions cut 2 bases from V and 0 bases from J, with 11 bases between. CDR3 nucleotide sequence: TGCGCCAGCAGCTTAGGAGAACTTGCAACTAATGAAAAACTGTTTTTT. Translated, it gives CASSLGELATNEKLFF.

The V gene is TRBV7-3, the J gene TRBJ2-5; 13 bases agree with TRBD2. The germline CDR1 and CDR2 sequences are SGHTA and FQGTGA. With 3 bases clipped from V and 5 bases from J, the junction kept 6 bases outside the gene matches. The CDR3 extends over 16 amino acids. CDR3 coding DNA: TGTGCCAGCAGCTTTGGACTAGCGGGGGCTCGGGAGACCCAGTACTTC. Protein: CASSFGLAGARETQYF. The variable domain in full, with the rest retrieved from reference TRBV7-3 and TRBJ2-5, is GAGVSQTPSNKVTEKGKYVELRCDPISGHTALYWYRQSLGQGPEFLIYFQGTGAADDSGLPNDRFFAVRPEGSVSTLKIQRTERGDSAVYLCASSFGLAGARETQYFGPGTRLLVL.

The table lists this clone with a few counts. The chain is built from TRBV10-2 and TRBJ1-5; TRBD1 matches at 11 bases. Germline-derived CDR1 and CDR2 are WSHSY and SAAADI. The CDR3 is made up of 15 amino acids. After removal of 6 bases from V and 6 bases from J, the junction contained 7 bases not matched to a gene. CDR3 loop: CASRLGQGEGQPQHF. The CDR3 DNA follows: TGCGCCAGCAGACTGGGACAGGGGGAGGGTCAGCCCCAGCATTTT.

This chain uses TRBV15 with TRBJ2-7, with D tentatively TRBD1 (5 bases). Germline-derived CDR1 and CDR2 are LNHNV and YYDKDF (reference sequence). Trimming took off 1 base at V and 7 bases at J, with 17 bases between the two ends. This CDR3 region has 15 residues. CDR3 DNA: TGTGCCACCAGCAGAGTTGCCAGGGCCAACGGGGAGCAGTACTTC. This translates into CATSRVARANGEQYF.

V gene TRBV7-8 combines with J gene TRBJ1-4, with 7 bases that match TRBD1. Germline trimming cut 1 base from V and 5 bases from J; bases unmatched to any gene: 4. This CDR3 is 15 amino acids long. The germline V gene encodes CDR1 SGHVS and CDR2 FQNEAQ. DNA for the CDR3: TGTGCCAGCAGCTTAGAGGGCAGGGGGAATGAAAAACTGTTTTTT. As protein: CASSLEGRGNEKLFF. The entire variable domain, with the rest obtained from reference TRBV7-8 and TRBJ1-4, is as follows: GAGVSQSPRYKVAKRGQDVALRCDPISGHVSLFWYQQALGQGPEFLTYFQNEAQLDKSGLPSDRFFAERPEGSVSTLKIQRTQQEDSAVYLCASSLEGRGNEKLFFGSGTQLSVL.

The gene calls are TRBV25-1 and TRBJ2-3, with D maybe TRBD2 (6 bases). Germline V CDR1 and CDR2: MGHDK, SYGVNS. Trimming took off 2 bases at V and 7 bases at J, with 10 bases between the two ends. The CDR3 runs 13 residues. As DNA, the CDR3 is TGTGCCAGCAGTGAAAACCTAGCGAATACGCAGTATTTT. Amino acid sequence: CASSENLANTQYF.

The chain links TRBV7-2 to TRBJ2-3; TRBD1 matches at 8 bases. Trimming removed 5 bases from V and 4 bases from J; junction bases left unmatched: 17. The CDR3 covers 18 residues. Germline CDR1 reads SGHTA; CDR2 reads FQGNSA. CDR3 DNA sequence: TGTGCCAGCAGCCCAACGAGGGGACAGGACATTGGCGCAGATACGCAGTATTTT. Protein product: CASSPTRGQDIGADTQYF.

The rearrangement joins TRBV5-1 to TRBJ1-2; D unclear. The V gene's germline CDR1 is SGHRS and CDR2 YFSETQ. Trimming stripped 0 bases from V and 8 bases from J, with 17 bases between. CDR3 length equals 15 residues. CDR3 DNA sequence: TGCGCCAGCAGCTTGGCGGCTCGAACGACGGGAGGCTACACCTTC. It codes for CASSLAARTTGGYTF.

The chain has TRBV4-2 and TRBJ2-3; TRBD2 matches 9 bases. The CDR3 consists of 16 residues. V lost 0 bases to trimming and J lost 4 bases; unmatched junction nucleotides: 5. Germline CDR1 LGHNA, CDR2 YNFKEQ. In DNA, the CDR3 is TGTGCCAGCAGCCAAGATCGGCGGGGGGGACCAGATACGCAGTATTTT. Residues: CASSQDRRGGPDTQYF.

The chain uses TRBV5-1 and TRBJ2-3; 7 bases match TRBD1. The CDR3 contains 15 residues. Germline trimming cut 1 base from V and 2 bases from J; bases unmatched to any gene: 4. CDR1 and CDR2 from the germline V gene are SGHRS and YFSETQ. CDR3 nucleotides: TGCGCCAGCAGCTTGACAGGGGTTGACACAGATACGCAGTATTTT. Its translation is CASSLTGVDTDTQYF.

The chain couples TRBV27 to TRBJ2-7; D is unclear. Germline V lookup: CDR1 MNHEY, CDR2 SMNVEV (reference sequence). The CDR3 sequence is 11 residues long. Between the trimmed V and J ends, which lost 3 bases and 3 bases, there was a span of 3 bases. The CDR3, as DNA: TGTGCCAGCAGTTTCATCTACGAGCAGTACTTC. Protein product: CASSFIYEQYF.

The chain uses TRBV5-1 and TRBJ2-2, with 11 positions matching TRBD1. There are 15 residues in the CDR3. Germline CDR1 and CDR2: SGHRS and YFSETQ. V dropped 3 bases and J dropped 7; count of bases not matched to a gene: 5. The chain's CDR3 is CASSSGQGASGELFF. CDR3 sequence (DNA): TGCGCCAGCAGCTCAGGACAGGGGGCGAGCGGGGAGCTGTTTTTT.

This chain connects TRBV10-2 to TRBJ2-5; a weak D match, TRBD1 (7 bases). This CDR3 has 15 residues. Germline CDR1 and CDR2: WSHSY and SAAADI. The V and J ends lost 8 bases and 2 bases respectively, with 18 bases between them. The CDR3 DNA reads as TGCGCCAGCGCTCCCAGGGGGGCGGGGCAAGAGACCCAGTACTTC. Translation: CASAPRGAGQETQYF.

This chain links TRBV15 with TRBJ2-7; 7 bases line up with TRBD1. This CDR3 is 14 amino acids long. The germline CDR1 and CDR2 sequences are LNHNV and YYDKDF (reference sequence). V lost 1 base, J lost 6 bases, and 6 bases stayed unmatched. In DNA form, the CDR3 reads TGTGCCACCAGCAGAGGACAGGGATTGGTCGAGCAGTACTTC. Residues: CATSRGQGLVEQYF.

This clone showed up just a few times. The V and J genes are TRBV10-3 and TRBJ1-2, with D unresolved. Per the germline V gene, CDR1 is ENHRY and CDR2 is SYGVKD. The V end lost 7 bases, the J end lost 1 base, and 13 bases lay between the germline ends. The CDR3 covers 14 residues. In nucleotides, the CDR3 is TGTGCCATCACGGTGGGCGCTGGTAACTATGGCTACACCTTC. Protein: CAITVGAGNYGYTF.

The chain employs TRBV11-1 and TRBJ2-5; D unresolved. The last part of the DNA fits TRBJ2-7 better; the J call may be wrong. Germline V CDR1 and CDR2: SGHAT, FQDESV (reference sequence). The CDR3 sequence is 13 residues long. CDR3 sequence reads: CASSLELDYEQYF. CDR3 coding DNA: TGTGCCAGCAGCTTAGAGCTTGACTACGAGCAGTACTTC.

This chain uses TRBV15 with TRBJ2-7; the match to TRBD1 covers 9 bases. The V and J ends lost 0 bases and 5 bases, in that order; junction bases with no gene match: 8. Looked up from germline, CDR1 is LNHNV and CDR2 is YYDKDF (reference sequence). CDR3 size: 16 residues. The CDR3 nucleotides are TGTGCCACCAGCAGAGATAGACAGGGGGTCGGCCACGAGCAGTACTTC. Translation gives CATSRDRQGVGHEQYF.

The rearrangement joins TRBV21-1 to TRBJ1-6. TRBV21-1 is shown as a pseudogene. The CDR3 totals 16 residues. The CDR3 region is CASSKAWGGGHSPLHF. The DNA for the CDR3 is TGTGCCAGCAGCAAAGCATGGGGGGGAGGTCATTCACCCCTCCACTTT.

This chain links TRBV18 with TRBJ1-1; a weak D match, TRBD1 (5 bases). Germline lookup yields CDR1 KGHSH and CDR2 LQKENI. CDR3 length: 14 amino acids. Trimming took off 4 bases at V and 1 base at J, with 10 bases between the two ends. CDR3 loop: CASSQRGSNTEAFF. CDR3 DNA sequence: TGTGCCAGCTCACAAAGGGGATCGAACACTGAAGCTTTCTTT.

The chain carries TRBV9 and TRBJ2-3, with TRBD2 as a possible D gene (5 bases). The CDR3 is made up of 14 amino acids. Per the germline V gene, CDR1 is SGDLS and CDR2 is YYNGEE. Trimming removed 3 bases at V and 3 bases at J, with 11 bases between. The CDR3 sequence is CASSAAGDTDTQYF. The CDR3 coding sequence is TGTGCCAGCAGCGCTGCCGGGGATACAGATACGCAGTATTTT.

The chain links TRBV7-8 to TRBJ1-2, with D possibly matching TRBD1 (5 bases). Trimming removed 3 bases at V and 6 bases at J, with 14 bases between. Germline V gene lookup returns CDR1 SGHVS and CDR2 FQNEAQ. The CDR3 consists of 14 residues. The CDR3 DNA follows: TGTGCCAGCAGCTTCCTCGGGGGTTCGGATGGCTACACCTTC. Amino acid sequence: CASSFLGGSDGYTF.

The rearrangement links TRBV5-1 to TRBJ1-1; D possibly corresponds to TRBD1 (6 bases). The CDR3 runs to 14 residues. Looked up from germline, CDR1 is SGHRS and CDR2 is YFSETQ. Trimming took off 6 bases at V and 5 bases at J, with 17 bases between the two ends. The CDR3 protein is CASNDGQSQTEAFF. The CDR3 nucleotides are TGCGCCAGCAACGATGGACAGTCTCAGACTGAAGCTTTCTTT.

The chain recombines TRBV11-2 with TRBJ2-3; 12 nucleotides match TRBD2. Germline V CDR1 and CDR2: SGHAT, FQNNGV. Trimming took 5 bases from V and 5 from J; bases not matched to a gene: 5. The CDR3 runs 15 residues. The CDR3 loop reads CASSQLAGGRDTQYF. The CDR3 nucleotides are TGTGCCAGCAGCCAACTAGCGGGGGGCAGAGATACGCAGTATTTT.

This chain connects TRBV27 to TRBJ2-2; a weak D match, TRBD1 (5 bases). The CDR3 sequence is 16 residues long. Trimming left V 6 bases short and J 6 bases short, with 20 bases between. Germline V gene sequence: CDR1 MNHEY, CDR2 SMNVEV (reference sequence). The CDR3 DNA is TGTGCCAGCAGCCGGTCCGTGGGGCATATGGCCGGGGAGCTGTTTTTT. Protein: CASSRSVGHMAGELFF.

There are a few counts of this clone. The genes are TRBV6-6 and TRBJ2-7; 9 bases match TRBD1. Germline CDR1 MNHNY, CDR2 SVGAGI (reference sequence). The V gene end was trimmed by 5 bases and the J gene end by 6 bases; junction bases not matched to a gene: 11. The CDR3 sequence is 15 residues long. The CDR3: CASSRPGQGIGEQYF. As DNA, the CDR3 is TGTGCCAGCAGTAGACCGGGACAGGGAATTGGCGAGCAGTACTTC.

The chain uses TRBV10-3 and TRBJ2-5; tentatively, D is TRBD2 (6 bases). In germline, CDR1 is ENHRY, CDR2 SYGVKD. The CDR3 spans 13 residues. V gave up 7 bases and J gave up 1 base, with 10 bases separating them. In DNA form, the CDR3 reads TGTGCCATCAAGGAGGGTGCCCAAGAGACCCAGTACTTC. Its translation: CAIKEGAQETQYF.

This chain links TRBV15 with TRBJ1-4; 8 bases map to TRBD1. J was trimmed by 5 bases and V by 2 bases; bases with no gene match: 1. The CDR3 spans 14 residues. CDR1 and CDR2 (germline): LNHNV, YYDKDF (reference sequence). CDR3 sequence reads: CATSRRTGNEKLFF. The CDR3 DNA follows: TGTGCCACCAGCAGACGGACAGGGAATGAAAAACTGTTTTTT.

V gene TRBV18 combines with J gene TRBJ2-5; D perhaps matches TRBD2 (6 bases). Per the germline V gene, CDR1 is KGHSH and CDR2 is LQKENI. V was trimmed by 3 bases and J by 1 base, leaving 21 bases between them. There are 18 residues in the CDR3. Here the CDR3 DNA reads TGTGCCAGCTCACCCAGTTTAAATGGCGGGGCAATCCAAGAGACCCAGTACTTC. It specifies CASSPSLNGGAIQETQYF.

This clone turned up a few times. The chain links TRBV5-4 to TRBJ2-5, with 10 bases aligning to TRBD2. CDR3 length: 16 amino acids. Germline V gene sequence: CDR1 SGHNT, CDR2 YYREEE (reference sequence). The V gene end was trimmed by 3 bases and the J gene end by 1 base; junction bases not matched to a gene: 6. The DNA of the CDR3 is TGTGCCAGCAGCTCAGGACTAGCGGCTTCCCAAGAGACCCAGTACTTC. Its translation is CASSSGLAASQETQYF.